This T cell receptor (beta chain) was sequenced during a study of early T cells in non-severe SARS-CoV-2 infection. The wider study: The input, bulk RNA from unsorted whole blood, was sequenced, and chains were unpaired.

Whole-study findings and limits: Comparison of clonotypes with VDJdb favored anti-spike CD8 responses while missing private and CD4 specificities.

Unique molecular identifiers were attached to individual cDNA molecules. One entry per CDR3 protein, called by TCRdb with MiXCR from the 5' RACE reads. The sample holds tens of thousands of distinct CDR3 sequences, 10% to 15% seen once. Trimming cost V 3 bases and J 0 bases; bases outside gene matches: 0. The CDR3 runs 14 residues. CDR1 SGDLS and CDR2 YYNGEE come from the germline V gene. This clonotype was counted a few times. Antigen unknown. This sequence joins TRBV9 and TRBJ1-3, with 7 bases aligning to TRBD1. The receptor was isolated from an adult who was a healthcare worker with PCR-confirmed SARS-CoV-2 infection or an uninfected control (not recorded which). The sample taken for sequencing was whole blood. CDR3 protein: CASSEGASGNTIYF. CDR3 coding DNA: TGTGCCAGCAGCGAGGGGGCCTCTGGAAACACCATATATTTT.